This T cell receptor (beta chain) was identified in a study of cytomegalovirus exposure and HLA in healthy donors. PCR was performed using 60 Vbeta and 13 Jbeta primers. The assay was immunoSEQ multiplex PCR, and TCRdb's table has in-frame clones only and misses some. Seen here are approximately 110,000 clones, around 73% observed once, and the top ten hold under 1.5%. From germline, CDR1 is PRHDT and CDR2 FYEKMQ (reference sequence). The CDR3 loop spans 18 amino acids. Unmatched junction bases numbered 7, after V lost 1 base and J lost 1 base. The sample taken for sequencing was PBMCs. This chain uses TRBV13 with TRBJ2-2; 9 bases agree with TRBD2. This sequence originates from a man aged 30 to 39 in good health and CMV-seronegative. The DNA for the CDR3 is TGTGCCAGCAGCTTAGCTGGCGGGGGGGGCAAGAACACCGGGGAGCTGTTTTTT. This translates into CASSLAGGGGKNTGELFF.